This T cell receptor (beta chain) was retrieved from a study of T cell responses to AZD1222 COVID-19 vaccine. Study-level results: Increased Spike-specific TCR breadth and depth were observed after two AZD1222 doses. Only after the peak T cell response were repertoires sampled. There were mostly white British donors and more females than males, and clonal diversity was possibly underestimated.

The data were produced by immunoSEQ multiplex PCR, yet TCRdb's version contains in-frame clones alone and is incomplete. The data hold about 66,000 clones, with around nine tenths observed a single time. V shed 9 bases and J shed 3 bases, with 9 bases lying between them. This CDR3 spans 13 amino acids. This clone turned up a few times. Antigen unknown. Sequencing used peripheral blood, obtained 28 days after the second dose of the MenACWY control vaccine. This clonotype was sampled from an adult who received the MenACWY meningococcal vaccine as a control. The genes are TRBV12-3 or TRBV12-4 and TRBJ1-6; TRBD1 is a possible D gene (5 bases). This CDR3 is CASRRGYNSPLHF. The CDR3 nucleotides read TGTGCCAGTAGAAGGGGCTATAATTCACCCCTCCACTTT.